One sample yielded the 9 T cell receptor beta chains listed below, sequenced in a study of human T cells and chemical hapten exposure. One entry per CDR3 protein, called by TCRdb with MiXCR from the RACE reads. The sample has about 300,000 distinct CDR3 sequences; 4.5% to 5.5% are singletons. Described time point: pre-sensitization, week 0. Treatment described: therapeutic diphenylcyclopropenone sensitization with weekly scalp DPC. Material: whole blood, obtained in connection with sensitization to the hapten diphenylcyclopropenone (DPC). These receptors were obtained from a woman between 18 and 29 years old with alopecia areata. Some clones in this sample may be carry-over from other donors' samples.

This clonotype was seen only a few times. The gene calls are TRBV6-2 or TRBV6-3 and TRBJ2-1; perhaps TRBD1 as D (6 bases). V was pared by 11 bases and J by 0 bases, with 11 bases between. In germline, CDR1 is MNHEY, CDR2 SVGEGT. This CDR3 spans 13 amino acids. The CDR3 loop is CASSGDSYNEQFF. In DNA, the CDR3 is TGTGCCTCCTCAGGGGACTCCTACAATGAGCAGTTCTTC.

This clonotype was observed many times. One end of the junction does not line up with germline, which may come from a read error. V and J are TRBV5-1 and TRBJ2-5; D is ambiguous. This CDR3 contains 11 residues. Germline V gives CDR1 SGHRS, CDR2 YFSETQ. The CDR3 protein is CASSLQETQYF. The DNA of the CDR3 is TGTGCCAGCAGTCTTCAAGAGACCCAGTACTTC. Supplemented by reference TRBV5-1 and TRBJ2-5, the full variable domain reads KAGVTQTPRYLIKTRGQQVTLSCSPISGHRSVSWYQQTPGQGLQFLFEYFSETQRNKGNFPGRFSGRQFSNSRSEMNVSTLELGDSALYLCASSLQETQYFGPGTRLLVL.

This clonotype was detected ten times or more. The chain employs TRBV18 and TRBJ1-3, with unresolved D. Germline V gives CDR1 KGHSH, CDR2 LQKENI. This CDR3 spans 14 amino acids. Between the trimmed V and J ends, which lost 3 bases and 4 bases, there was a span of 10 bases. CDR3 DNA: TGTGCCAGCTCACCGGCCGGTAGGGGAAACACCATATATTTT. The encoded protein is CASSPAGRGNTIYF.

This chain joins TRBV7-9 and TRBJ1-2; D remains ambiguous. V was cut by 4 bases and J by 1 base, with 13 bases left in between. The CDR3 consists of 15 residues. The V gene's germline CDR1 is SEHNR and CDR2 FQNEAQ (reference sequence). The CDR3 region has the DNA TGTGCCAGCAGCTACGGGTCAGCGATTAACTATGGCTACACCTTC. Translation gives CASSYGSAINYGYTF. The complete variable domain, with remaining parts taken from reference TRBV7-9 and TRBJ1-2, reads DTGVSQNPRHKITKRGQNVTFRCDPISEHNRLYWYRQTLGQGPEFLTYFQNEAQLEKSRLLSDRFSAERPKGSFSTLEIQRTEQGDSAMYLCASSYGSAINYGYTFGSGTRLTVV.

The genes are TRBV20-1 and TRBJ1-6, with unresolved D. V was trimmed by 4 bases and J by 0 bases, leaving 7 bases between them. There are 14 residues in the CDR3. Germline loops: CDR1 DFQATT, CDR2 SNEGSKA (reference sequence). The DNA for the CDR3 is TGCAGTGCTAAGGGCAGCTCCTATAATTCACCCCTCCACTTT. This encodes CSAKGSSYNSPLHF.

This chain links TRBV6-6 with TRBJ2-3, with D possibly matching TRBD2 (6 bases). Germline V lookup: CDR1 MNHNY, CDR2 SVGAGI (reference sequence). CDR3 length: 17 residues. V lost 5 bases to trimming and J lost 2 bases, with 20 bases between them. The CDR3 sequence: CASSPTWGGATTDTQYF. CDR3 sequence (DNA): TGTGCCAGCAGTCCTACCTGGGGCGGGGCAACCACAGATACGCAGTATTTT.

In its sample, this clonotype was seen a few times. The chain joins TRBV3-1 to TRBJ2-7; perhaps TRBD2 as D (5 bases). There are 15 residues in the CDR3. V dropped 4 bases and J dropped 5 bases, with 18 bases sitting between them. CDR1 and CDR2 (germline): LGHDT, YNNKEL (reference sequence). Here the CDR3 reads CASSRLTIGDNEQYF. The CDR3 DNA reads TGTGCCAGCAGCCGCCTTACAATCGGGGATAACGAGCAGTACTTC.

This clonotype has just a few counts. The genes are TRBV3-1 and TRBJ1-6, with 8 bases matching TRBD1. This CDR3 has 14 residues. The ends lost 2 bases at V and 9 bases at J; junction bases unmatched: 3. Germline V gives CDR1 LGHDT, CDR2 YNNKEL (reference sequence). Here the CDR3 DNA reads TGTGCCAGCAGCCAACCGGACAGGGCTTCACCCCTCCACTTT. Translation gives CASSQPDRASPLHF.

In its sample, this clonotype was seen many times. The CDR3 DNA reads as TGTGCCAGCACCCCTGAGGGGAGGGAAAAACTGTTTTTT. It codes for CASTPEGREKLFF. This chain links TRBV6-6 with TRBJ1-4, with D possibly being TRBD1 (5 bases). This CDR3 has 13 residues. The germline gives CDR1 MNHNY, CDR2 SVGAGI (reference sequence). The V end lost 7 bases, the J end lost 8 bases, and 14 bases lay between the germline ends.